This T cell receptor (beta chain) was sequenced in a study of blood T cell repertoires in COVID-19. Generated by immunoSEQ multiplex PCR, the TCRdb table keeps only in-frame clones and is missing some. Of fewer than 300,000 clones in the sample, 82% were seen once. This clone showed up just once. Germline assignment: CDR1 LGHDT and CDR2 YNNKEL (reference sequence). The CDR3 is 12 amino acids. V lost 0 bases and J lost 10, with 7 bases in between. The specimen sequenced was peripheral blood. This rearrangement joins TRBV3-1 (or the pseudogene TRBV3-2) to TRBJ2-1; D gene ambiguous. This clonotype originated in a woman in her late teens or twenties with acute or convalescent COVID-19. CDR3 nucleotides: TGTGCCAGCAGCCAAGAAGCTCCCGAGCAGTTCTTC. Protein sequence: CASSQEAPEQFF.